This TCR beta chain was captured in a study of Ad26.COV2.S vaccination and SARS-CoV-2 variants. About the research overall: The authors gave Ad26.COV2.S intramuscularly, either once or twice 56 days apart.

The CDR3 is made up of 15 amino acids. Germline V gene lookup returns CDR1 SGDLS and CDR2 YYNGEE. Trimming took 2 bases from V and 4 from J, leaving 13 bases between them. Some clones are missing from TCRdb's copy, which holds only in-frame ones; the method was immunoSEQ multiplex PCR. The repertoire includes about 320,000 clones, 90% of them detected once, and approximately 5% sits in the top ten. Stated treatment: over 15 received Ad26.COV2.S at low or high dose, single or two shots; about 5 received placebo; per-sample allocation not given. Repertoires come from day 63 after the first vaccine or placebo injection.

This TCR was recovered from a person between 18 and 59 years old who received the Ad26.COV2.S COVID-19 vaccine or a placebo. The rearrangement links TRBV9 to TRBJ1-5; maybe TRBD1 (6 bases). The material was peripheral blood, obtained in a trial of Ad26.COV2.S vaccine versus placebo. CDR3 in DNA: TGTGCCAGCAGCGTCGGGGGCAAACTGAATCAGCCCCAGCATTTT. Translation: CASSVGGKLNQPQHF.